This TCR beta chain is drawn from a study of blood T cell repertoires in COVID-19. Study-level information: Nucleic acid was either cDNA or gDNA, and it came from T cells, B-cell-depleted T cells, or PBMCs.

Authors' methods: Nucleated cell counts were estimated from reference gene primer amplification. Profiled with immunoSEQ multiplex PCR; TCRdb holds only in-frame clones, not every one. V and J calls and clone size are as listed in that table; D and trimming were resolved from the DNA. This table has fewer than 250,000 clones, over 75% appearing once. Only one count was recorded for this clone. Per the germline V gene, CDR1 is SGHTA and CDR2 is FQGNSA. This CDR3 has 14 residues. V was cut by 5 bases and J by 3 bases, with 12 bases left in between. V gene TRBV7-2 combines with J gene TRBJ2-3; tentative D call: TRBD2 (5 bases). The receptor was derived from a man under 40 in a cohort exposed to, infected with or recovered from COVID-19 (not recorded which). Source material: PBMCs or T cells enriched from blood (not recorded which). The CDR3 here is CASSQEVLTDTQYF. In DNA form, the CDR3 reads TGTGCCAGCAGCCAGGAGGTCTTGACAGATACGCAGTATTTT.